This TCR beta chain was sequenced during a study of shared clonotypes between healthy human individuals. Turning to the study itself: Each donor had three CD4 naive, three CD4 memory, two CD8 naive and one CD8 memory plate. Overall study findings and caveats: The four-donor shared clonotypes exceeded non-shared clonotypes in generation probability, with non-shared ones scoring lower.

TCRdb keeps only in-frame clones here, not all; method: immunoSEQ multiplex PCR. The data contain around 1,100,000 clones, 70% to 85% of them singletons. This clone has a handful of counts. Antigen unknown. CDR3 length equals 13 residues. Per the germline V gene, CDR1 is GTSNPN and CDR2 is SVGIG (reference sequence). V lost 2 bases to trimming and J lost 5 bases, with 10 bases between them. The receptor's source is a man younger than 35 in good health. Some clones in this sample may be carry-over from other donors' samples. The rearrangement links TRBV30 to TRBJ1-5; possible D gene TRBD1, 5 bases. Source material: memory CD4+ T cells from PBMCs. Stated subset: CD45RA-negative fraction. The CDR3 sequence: CAWSKQGYQPQHF. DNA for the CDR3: TGTGCCTGGAGTAAGCAGGGATATCAGCCCCAGCATTTT.